This T cell receptor beta chain stems from a study of blood T cells in healthy people across ages. The CDR3 loop spans 15 amino acids. The V gene's germline CDR1 is SEHNR and CDR2 FQNEAQ (reference sequence). The sample holds a few counts of this clonotype. What it binds is unknown. One end of the junction does not line up with germline, which may come from a read error. Broader study findings: With age, beta diversity per million T cells declined roughly linearly, significantly by 30 to 40.

Then a second PCR, running about 7 to 11 cycles, was carried out with a sample-barcoded 5' primer and a J-beta primer mix. TCRdb re-derived calls from the 5' RACE reads in MiXCR, one entry per CDR3 protein. Among fewer than 2,000,000 distinct CDR3 sequences listed, 39% were seen once. The rearrangement links TRBV7-9 to TRBJ2-6; D might be TRBD1 (6 bases). Sequencing was done on a sample of blood. This TCR was recovered from a human donor in good health. CDR3 DNA: TGTGCCTGCAGCTCAGGGGAGTCTGGGGCCAACGTCCTGACTTTC. This encodes CACSSGESGANVLTF. The full variable domain, rest sourced from reference TRBV7-9 and TRBJ2-6, is DTGVSQNPRHKITKRGQNVTFRCDPISEHNRLYWYRQTLGQGPEFLTYFQNEAQLEKSRLLSDRFSAERPKGSFSTLEIQRTEQGDSAMYLCACSSGESGANVLTFGAGSRLTVL.